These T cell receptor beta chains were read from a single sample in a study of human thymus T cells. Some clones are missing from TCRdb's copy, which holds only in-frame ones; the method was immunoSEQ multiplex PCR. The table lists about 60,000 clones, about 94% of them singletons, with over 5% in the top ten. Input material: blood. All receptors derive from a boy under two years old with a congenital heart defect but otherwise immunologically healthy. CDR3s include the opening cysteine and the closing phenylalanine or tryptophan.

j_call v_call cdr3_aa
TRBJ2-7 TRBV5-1 CASSLGTSSYEQYF
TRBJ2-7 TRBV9 CASSVSLADTYEQYF
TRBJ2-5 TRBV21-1 CASSKEQLRITQYF
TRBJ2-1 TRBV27 CASRPLAGRHNEQFF
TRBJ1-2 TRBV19 CASSIGSNRNYGYTF
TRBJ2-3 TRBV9 CASSVEAGATDTQYF
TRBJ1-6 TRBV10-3 CATWDSSYNSPLHF
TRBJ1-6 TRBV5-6 CASSLAKGGAYNSPLHF
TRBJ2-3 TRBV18 CASSPSGLAGGASTDTQYF
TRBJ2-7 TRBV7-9 CASSLAGSYEQYF
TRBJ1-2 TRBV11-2 CASSSEGGFRSRNYGYTF
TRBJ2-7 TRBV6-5 CASSYSGLAGAYEQYF
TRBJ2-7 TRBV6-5 CASSSLSGVRSYEQYF
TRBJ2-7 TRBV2 CASSPFGREQYF
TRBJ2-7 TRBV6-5 CASSYGTEQYF
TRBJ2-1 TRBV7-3 CASSLSSYNEQFF
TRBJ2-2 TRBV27 CASNERRSGPRTGELFF